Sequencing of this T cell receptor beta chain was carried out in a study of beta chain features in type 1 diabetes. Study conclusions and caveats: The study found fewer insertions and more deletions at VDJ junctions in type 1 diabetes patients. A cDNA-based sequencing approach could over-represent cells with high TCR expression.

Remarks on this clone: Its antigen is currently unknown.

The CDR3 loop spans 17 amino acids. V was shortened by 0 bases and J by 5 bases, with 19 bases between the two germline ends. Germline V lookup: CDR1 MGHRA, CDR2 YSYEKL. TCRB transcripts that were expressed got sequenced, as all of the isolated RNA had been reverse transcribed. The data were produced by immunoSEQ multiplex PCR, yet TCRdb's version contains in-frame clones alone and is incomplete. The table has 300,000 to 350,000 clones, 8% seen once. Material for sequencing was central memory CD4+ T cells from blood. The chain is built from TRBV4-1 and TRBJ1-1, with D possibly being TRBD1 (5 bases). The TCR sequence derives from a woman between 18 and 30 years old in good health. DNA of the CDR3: TGCGCCAGCAGCCAAGACGTATCTAGGGCAAGGGGAACTGAAGCTTTCTTT. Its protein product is CASSQDVSRARGTEAFF.